What follows are 21 T cell receptor beta chains derived from one specimen sequenced in a study of cytomegalovirus exposure and HLA in healthy donors. Primers for the PCR totalled 60 Vbeta and 13 Jbeta. The assay was immunoSEQ multiplex PCR, and TCRdb's table has in-frame clones only and misses some. The sample has 250,000 to 300,000 clones, over 90% seen once. Sequenced sample: PBMCs. The receptors here all came from a girl aged 2 to 10 in good health and CMV-seronegative.

This chain uses TRBV19 with TRBJ2-1; D perhaps matches TRBD1 (5 bases). The germline V gene has CDR1 LNHDA and CDR2 SQIVND (reference sequence). V was shortened by 5 bases and J by 2 bases, with 13 bases between the two germline ends. The CDR3 is 15 amino acids. CDR3 in amino acids: CASSPRGATYNEQFF. CDR3 DNA sequence: TGTGCCAGTAGTCCCCGTGGGGCAACCTACAATGAGCAGTTCTTC.

The chain combines TRBV15 with TRBJ2-1, with 8 positions matching TRBD2. V was pared by 0 bases and J by 6 bases, with 7 bases of the junction left unmatched. CDR1 is LNHNV and CDR2 is YYDKDF in the germline V gene (reference sequence). CDR3 length equals 16 residues. The CDR3 DNA follows: TGTGCCACCAGCAGAGAAGGGGGACTAGGCGGCAATGAGCAGTTCTTC. It encodes CATSREGGLGGNEQFF. Using reference TRBV15 and TRBJ2-1 for the parts outside the CDR3, the full variable domain is DAMVIQNPRYQVTQFGKPVTLSCSQTLNHNVMYWYQQKSSQAPKLLFHYYDKDFNNEADTPDNFQSRRPNTSFCFLDIRSPGLGDTAMYLCATSREGGLGGNEQFFGPGTRLTVL.

This clone has just one count. The rearrangement uses TRBV6-1 and TRBJ2-5; tentatively, D is TRBD1 (6 bases). V lost 6 bases and J 5 bases, leaving 13 bases between the germline ends. The germline V gene encodes CDR1 MNHNS and CDR2 SASEGT. The CDR3 has 13 amino acids. CDR3 loop: CASRKDSGETQYF. As DNA, the CDR3 is TGTGCCAGCAGAAAGGACAGTGGGGAGACCCAGTACTTC.

The V call is TRBV10-2, the J call TRBJ2-3; 9 nucleotides match TRBD1. The CDR3 loop spans 15 amino acids. The V gene's germline CDR1 is WSHSY and CDR2 SAAADI. V dropped 5 bases and J dropped 2; count of bases not matched to a gene: 5. The CDR3 coding sequence is TGCGCCAGCAGTCGACAGGGGGTACCCACAGATACGCAGTATTTT. Amino acid sequence: CASSRQGVPTDTQYF.

This chain joins TRBV15 and TRBJ1-2, with 7 positions matching TRBD1. Germline V gene data show CDR1 as LNHNV and CDR2 as YYDKDF (reference sequence). The CDR3 loop spans 17 amino acids. After removal of 0 bases from V and 3 bases from J, the junction contained 10 bases not matched to a gene. The CDR3 spells CATSRDRGVRGYYGYTF. CDR3 sequence (DNA): TGTGCCACCAGCAGAGATCGAGGGGTCAGGGGGTACTATGGCTACACCTTC.

This chain connects TRBV6-5 to TRBJ1-1, with no clear D. The germline V and J ends were trimmed by 3 bases and 3 bases, with 11 bases remaining between them. The germline gives CDR1 MNHEY, CDR2 SVGAGI. CDR3 length: 14 amino acids. CDR3 in amino acids: CASSYEEQYTEAFF. The DNA for the CDR3 is TGTGCCAGCAGTTATGAAGAACAATACACTGAAGCTTTCTTT.

The chain recombines TRBV30 with TRBJ2-1; 12 positions agree with TRBD2. The trim removed 3 bases at V and 8 bases at J, leaving 5 bases unmatched. The CDR3 covers 14 residues. Germline-derived CDR1 and CDR2 are GTSNPN and SVGIG (reference sequence). CDR3: CAWRTSGSGDEQFF. CDR3 nucleotide sequence: TGTGCCTGGAGGACTAGCGGGAGCGGCGATGAGCAGTTCTTC.

This chain uses TRBV9 with TRBJ2-7, with 7 positions matching TRBD1. V gave up 3 bases and J gave up 2 bases; unmatched junction bases: 8. CDR1 and CDR2 (germline): SGDLS, YYNGEE. The CDR3 covers 15 residues. The CDR3 sequence: CASSEGAEPPYEQYF. The CDR3 coding sequence is TGTGCCAGCAGCGAGGGGGCAGAACCCCCCTACGAGCAGTACTTC. The whole variable domain, remainder taken from reference TRBV9 and TRBJ2-7, is DSGVTQTPKHLITATGQRVTLRCSPRSGDLSVYWYQQSLDQGLQFLIQYYNGEERAKGNILERFSAQQFPDLHSELNLSSLELGDSALYFCASSEGAEPPYEQYFGPGTRLTVT.

The genes are TRBV27 and TRBJ2-7; a weak D match, TRBD1 (5 bases). Trimming took 5 bases from V and 10 from J, leaving 21 bases between them. The CDR3 is made up of 14 amino acids. Germline V CDR1 and CDR2: MNHEY, SMNVEV (reference sequence). The CDR3, as DNA: TGTGCCAGCAGTCCCGAACCGTTGACAGTCCCCCAGTACTTC. It is translated as CASSPEPLTVPQYF.

V usage is TRBV9 and J usage is TRBJ2-2, with a weak D call TRBD2 (5 bases). The germline gives CDR1 SGDLS, CDR2 YYNGEE. Between the trimmed V and J ends, which lost 6 bases and 6 bases, there was a span of 12 bases. The CDR3 length is 13 residues. In DNA, the CDR3 is TGTGCCAGCATGGCCCCCGGGGCCGGGGAGCTGTTTTTT. Encoded protein: CASMAPGAGELFF.

This chain connects TRBV4-1 to TRBJ2-7, with 13 bases matching TRBD2. Per germline, CDR1 MGHRA and CDR2 YSYEKL. The CDR3 contains 18 residues. The J segment lost 5 bases and the V segment lost 0 bases, leaving 10 bases of the junction unmatched. CDR3 residues: CASSQEDGFGLAGDEQYF. The CDR3 DNA sequence: TGCGCCAGCAGCCAAGAAGATGGGTTTGGACTAGCGGGAGACGAGCAGTACTTC.

This clone was seen a single time. V gene TRBV15 combines with J gene TRBJ2-5, with 7 bases that match TRBD2. Germline V CDR1 and CDR2: LNHNV, YYDKDF (reference sequence). This CDR3 is built from 14 residues. Trimming removed 0 bases from V and 3 bases from J; junction bases left unmatched: 1. Here the CDR3 reads CATSRDRGEETQYF. CDR3 nucleotides: TGTGCCACCAGCAGAGATCGGGGGGAAGAGACCCAGTACTTC.

The chain has TRBV10-3 and TRBJ1-1; TRBD1 matches 8 bases. CDR1 ENHRY and CDR2 SYGVKD come from the germline V gene. The CDR3 totals 15 residues. Germline trimming cut 4 bases from V and 1 base from J; bases unmatched to any gene: 5. For the CDR3, the DNA is TGTGCCATCAGTGGGACAGGGATAAGGAACACTGAAGCTTTCTTT. This sequence encodes CAISGTGIRNTEAFF.

The chain recombines TRBV2 with TRBJ2-1, with D perhaps matching TRBD1 (6 bases). The CDR3 has 15 residues. Per the germline V gene, CDR1 is SNHLY and CDR2 is FYNNEI. V was shortened by 5 bases and J by 2 bases, with 13 bases between the two germline ends. The CDR3 DNA follows: TGTGCCAGCAGTCCCGACAGGCTAACCTACAATGAGCAGTTCTTC. It translates to CASSPDRLTYNEQFF.

A few counts support this clone. V gene TRBV2 combines with J gene TRBJ2-5; no clear D gene. Per the germline V gene, CDR1 is SNHLY and CDR2 is FYNNEI. This CDR3 has 13 amino acids. V shed 4 bases and J shed 1 base, with 7 bases lying between them. CDR3 region: CASSGSSQETQYF. In DNA form, the CDR3 reads TGTGCCAGCAGTGGTAGCAGCCAAGAGACCCAGTACTTC.

This chain connects TRBV6-5 to TRBJ1-5; D not resolved. The V and J ends lost 6 bases and 4 bases respectively, with 4 bases between them. CDR3 length: 11 amino acids. CDR1 MNHEY and CDR2 SVGAGI come from the germline V gene. The CDR3: CASSVNQPQHF. The CDR3 DNA reads TGTGCCAGCAGCGTAAATCAGCCCCAGCATTTT.

The rearrangement joins TRBV9 to TRBJ2-3; the D gene is possibly TRBD2 (5 bases). The ends were cut back, 0 bases at V and 10 bases at J, with 12 bases in the middle. The germline CDR1 and CDR2 sequences are SGDLS and YYNGEE. The CDR3 is made up of 13 amino acids. The CDR3 sequence: CASSVGSGEAQYF. CDR3 coding DNA: TGTGCCAGCAGCGTAGGTTCCGGGGAAGCGCAGTATTTT. The full variable domain, rest sourced from reference TRBV9 and TRBJ2-3, is DSGVTQTPKHLITATGQRVTLRCSPRSGDLSVYWYQQSLDQGLQFLIQYYNGEERAKGNILERFSAQQFPDLHSELNLSSLELGDSALYFCASSVGSGEAQYFGPGTRLTVL.

The chain joins TRBV6-6 to TRBJ2-3; TRBD2 aligns across 7 bases. Unmatched junction bases numbered 8, after V lost 5 bases and J lost 3 bases. The CDR3 length is 15 residues. Per germline, CDR1 MNHNY and CDR2 SVGAGI (reference sequence). CDR3 sequence (DNA): TGTGCCAGCAGTAAAAGCGGGAAGGGGACAGATACGCAGTATTTT. Protein: CASSKSGKGTDTQYF.

The chain is built from TRBV9 and TRBJ2-5; 9 nucleotides align to TRBD2. The CDR3 runs to 15 residues. The germline CDR1 and CDR2 sequences are SGDLS and YYNGEE. Trimming cost V 0 bases and J 4 bases; bases outside gene matches: 4. The CDR3 loop reads CASSVDRGGAETQYF. For the CDR3, the DNA is TGTGCCAGCAGCGTAGACCGCGGGGGGGCAGAGACCCAGTACTTC.

This clone was observed a single time. The CDR3 nucleotides are TGCGCCAGCAGCCAAGAGCTAGCGGGAGGAGAGACCCAGTACTTC. Translated: CASSQELAGGETQYF. The chain uses TRBV4-1 and TRBJ2-5, with 11 nucleotides matching TRBD2. The CDR3 extends over 15 amino acids. Looked up from germline, CDR1 is MGHRA and CDR2 is YSYEKL. The J segment lost 4 bases and the V segment lost 0 bases, leaving 1 base of the junction unmatched.

The rearrangement uses TRBV28 and TRBJ1-3; 7 nucleotides align to TRBD1. The CDR3 is 16 residues long. V lost 8 bases and J lost 0; bases outside the gene matches: 10. Per germline, CDR1 MDHEN and CDR2 SYDVKM. Here the CDR3 DNA reads TGTGCCAGCTGTGAATTGGGACAGAGCTCTGGAAACACCATATATTTT. This sequence encodes CASCELGQSSGNTIYF.